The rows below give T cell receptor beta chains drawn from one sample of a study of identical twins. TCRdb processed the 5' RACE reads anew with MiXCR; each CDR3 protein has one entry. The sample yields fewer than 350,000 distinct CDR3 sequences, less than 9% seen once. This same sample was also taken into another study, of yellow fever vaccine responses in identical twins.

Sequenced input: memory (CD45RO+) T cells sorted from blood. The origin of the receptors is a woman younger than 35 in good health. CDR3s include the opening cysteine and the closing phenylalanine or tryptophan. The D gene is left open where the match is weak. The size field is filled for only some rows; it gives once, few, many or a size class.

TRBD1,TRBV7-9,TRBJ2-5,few,CASNDRASETQYF,TGTGCCAGCAACGACAGGGCTTCAGAGACCCAGTACTTC
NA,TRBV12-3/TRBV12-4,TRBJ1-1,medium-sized,CASSFRREMNTEAFF,TGTGCCAGCAGTTTTCGGAGAGAGATGAACACTGAAGCTTTCTTT
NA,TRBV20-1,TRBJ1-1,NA,CSAPGTRSTEAFF,TGCAGTGCCCCCGGGACCAGGAGCACTGAAGCTTTCTTT
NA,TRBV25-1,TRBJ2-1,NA,CASSEKGGAPNNEQFF,TGTGCCAGCAGTGAAAAAGGCGGGGCACCAAACAATGAGCAGTTCTTC
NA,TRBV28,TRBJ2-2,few,CASSSVLANTGELFF,TGTGCCAGCAGTTCCGTACTAGCGAACACCGGGGAGCTGTTTTTT
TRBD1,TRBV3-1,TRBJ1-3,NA,CASSPRDRTTGNTIYF,TGTGCCAGCAGCCCCCGGGACAGGACAACAGGAAACACCATATATTTT
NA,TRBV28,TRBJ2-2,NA,CVTAYLGELFF,TGTGTGACGGCTTATCTCGGGGAGCTGTTTTTT
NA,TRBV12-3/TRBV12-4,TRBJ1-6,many,CASRRGGQDNSPLHF,TGTGCCAGCAGACGGGGGGGGCAAGATAATTCACCCCTCCACTTT
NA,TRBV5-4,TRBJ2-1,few,CASSLNWGFNEQFF,TGTGCCAGCAGCTTGAATTGGGGCTTCAATGAGCAGTTCTTC
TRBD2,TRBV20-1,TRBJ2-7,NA,CSARWLAGGTYEQYF,TGCAGTGCTAGGTGGCTAGCGGGAGGAACGTACGAGCAGTACTTC
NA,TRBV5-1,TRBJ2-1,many,CASTLGLPYNEQFF,TGCGCCAGCACGCTAGGACTCCCCTACAATGAGCAGTTCTTC
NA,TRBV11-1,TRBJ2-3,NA,CASTQGRVWNADLTQYF,TGTGCCAGCACCCAAGGTAGAGTTTGGAATGCTGATCTAACGCAGTATTTT
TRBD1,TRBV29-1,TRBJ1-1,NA,CSVETGVDTEAFF,TGCAGCGTTGAAACAGGGGTGGACACTGAAGCTTTCTTT
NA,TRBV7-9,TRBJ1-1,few,CASSLKEGSTEAFF,TGTGCCAGCAGCTTAAAGGAGGGGTCTACCGAAGCTTTCTTT
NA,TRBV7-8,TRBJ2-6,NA,CASSLNTVRASGANVLTF,TGTGCCAGCAGCTTAAATACGGTCAGGGCCTCTGGGGCCAACGTCCTGACTTTC
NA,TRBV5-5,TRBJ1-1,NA,CASSSNGQTMNTEAFF,TGTGCCAGCAGCTCGAACGGACAGACCATGAACACTGAAGCTTTCTTT
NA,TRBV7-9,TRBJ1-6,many,CASSFSDSPLHF,TGTGCCAGCAGCTTCTCGGATTCACCCCTCCACTTT
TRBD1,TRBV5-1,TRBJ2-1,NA,CASCPGQGYNEQFF,TGCGCCAGCTGTCCGGGACAGGGGTACAATGAGCAGTTCTTC
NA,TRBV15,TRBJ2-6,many,CATSRESGSGANVLTF,TGTGCCACCAGCAGAGAATCCGGGAGTGGGGCCAACGTCCTGACTTTC